These 5 T cell receptor beta chains share one sample of origin, sequenced in a study of cytomegalovirus exposure and HLA in healthy donors. It was with 60 Vbeta and 13 Jbeta primers that the PCR ran. Some clones are missing from TCRdb's copy, which holds only in-frame ones; the method was immunoSEQ multiplex PCR. The profile shows a few hundred thousand clones, more than 60% of them singletons. Sequenced sample: PBMCs. Source of these receptors: a woman in her twenties or thirties in good health and CMV-seronegative.

The J gene is TRBJ2-3, the V gene TRBV10-1, with TRBD2 matching over 7 bases. In germline, CDR1 is WNHNN, CDR2 SYGVQD (reference sequence). CDR3 length: 12 residues. The V segment lost 3 bases and the J segment 9 bases; nucleotides outside the gene matches: 3. The CDR3 region is CASSEGRGTQYF. The CDR3, as DNA: TGCGCCAGCAGTGAAGGGCGGGGGACGCAGTATTTT.

This clone was seen just once. The chain carries TRBV19 and TRBJ2-1; 12 bases align to TRBD2. V dropped 6 bases and J dropped 0; count of bases not matched to a gene: 9. The CDR3 runs 18 residues. CDR1 is LNHDA and CDR2 is SQIVND in the germline V gene (reference sequence). The CDR3 is CASSPSSGGASSYNEQFF. CDR3 in DNA: TGTGCCAGTAGCCCCTCTAGCGGGGGGGCTAGCTCCTACAATGAGCAGTTCTTC.

As for this clone: At one end, the junction sequence differs from germline, possibly due to a read error. The sample holds other DNA sequences that translate to the same CDR3. J is TRBJ1-6 and V is TRBV28; weak D call: TRBD1 (6 bases). This CDR3 is 15 amino acids long. CDR1 and CDR2 (germline): MDHEN, SYDVKM. The CDR3 sequence: CASSKGTPSNSPLHF. The CDR3 DNA follows: TGTGCCAGCAGTAAGGGGACACCGTCTAATTCCCCCCTCCACTTT. The whole variable domain, filled in from reference TRBV28 and TRBJ1-6, reads DVKVTQSSRYLVKRTGEKVFLECVQDMDHENMFWYRQDPGLGLRLIYFSYDVKMKEKGDIPEGYSVSREKKERFSLILESASTNQTSMYLCASSKGTPSNSPLHFGNGTRLTVT.

The chain joins TRBV6-5 to TRBJ2-1; tentative D call: TRBD1 (6 bases). CDR1 MNHEY and CDR2 SVGAGI come from the germline V gene. The germline V and J ends were trimmed by 5 bases and 4 bases, with 15 bases remaining between them. This CDR3 contains 15 residues. The CDR3 DNA is TGTGCCAGCAGTGCGTCAGGGGACGTTTACAATGAGCAGTTCTTC. Translation: CASSASGDVYNEQFF.

The V gene is TRBV30, the J gene TRBJ2-7; 9 bases are shared with TRBD1. The J segment lost 3 bases and the V segment lost 2 bases, leaving 11 bases of the junction unmatched. This CDR3 comprises 16 residues. Germline V CDR1 and CDR2: GTSNPN, SVGIG (reference sequence). In DNA form, the CDR3 reads TGTGCCTGGAGTACCGGAACCGGGACAGGGTTCTACGAGCAGTACTTC. Amino acids: CAWSTGTGTGFYEQYF.